This TCR beta chain emerged from a study of molecular identifiers for immune sequencing clone quantification. TCRdb ran MiXCR on the PCR reads and lists one entry per CDR3 protein. The table has around 480,000 distinct CDR3 sequences, 20% to 25% seen once. The germline V gene encodes CDR1 MGHDK and CDR2 SYGVNS. V shed 3 bases and J 4 bases; nucleotides not matched to a gene: 5. The CDR3 is made up of 14 amino acids. The sample consisted of naive CD8+ T cells from blood, with Jurkat cell RNA spiked in. The sample's subset: FACS-sorted CD8+CD4-CCR7+CD45RA+ naive T cells. The clonotype originates from a human donor in good health. Some libraries in this study had Jurkat cell RNA spiked in. J is TRBJ1-1 and V is TRBV25-1, with 7 nucleotides matching TRBD1. The CDR3 loop is CASSDGRGVTEAFF. The DNA of the CDR3 is TGTGCCAGCAGTGACGGCAGGGGGGTCACTGAAGCTTTCTTT.